The 18 T cell receptor beta chains below come from one sample, sequenced in a study of neoadjuvant nivolumab and ipilimumab in lung cancer. Measured with immunoSEQ multiplex PCR; TCRdb has only the in-frame clones, and not every one. This table has 39,000 or so clones, 89% appearing once. The specimen comprised peripheral blood, sampled before neoadjuvant nivolumab, alone or with ipilimumab. These receptors came from an adult with non-small cell lung cancer.

This chain uses TRBV2 with TRBJ2-1, with D maybe TRBD2 (6 bases). The CDR3 is 14 residues long. Trimming cost V 5 bases and J 4 bases, with 12 bases left between them. The germline CDR1 and CDR2 sequences are SNHLY and FYNNEI. The CDR3 DNA follows: TGTGCCAGCAGTCCGGGACTTCTATACAATGAGCAGTTCTTC. It specifies CASSPGLLYNEQFF.

This sequence joins TRBV5-1 and TRBJ2-2; 15 nucleotides match TRBD2. Germline V gene sequence: CDR1 SGHRS, CDR2 YFSETQ. The CDR3 covers 17 residues. Unmatched junction bases numbered 6, after V lost 5 bases and J lost 4 bases. The CDR3 region has the DNA TGCGCCAGCAGAGACGGACTAGCGGGAGGGGTCACCGGGGAGCTGTTTTTT. It is translated as CASRDGLAGGVTGELFF.

This sequence joins TRBV5-1 and TRBJ1-2; D gene ambiguous. V shed 3 bases and J shed 3 bases, with 15 bases lying between them. Germline V CDR1 and CDR2: SGHRS, YFSETQ. This CDR3 comprises 15 residues. The CDR3 region has the DNA TGCGCCAGCAGCTCAATGACCGACGGCTACTATGGCTACACCTTC. Its translation: CASSSMTDGYYGYTF.

The V call is TRBV9, the J call TRBJ1-2, with D uncertain. Trimming removed 4 bases at V and 4 bases at J, with 14 bases between. In germline, CDR1 is SGDLS, CDR2 YYNGEE. The CDR3 has 14 amino acids. This CDR3 is CASSFDLGPYGYTF. DNA for the CDR3: TGTGCCAGCAGCTTCGATCTTGGGCCCTATGGCTACACCTTC.

The genes are TRBV30 and TRBJ1-1; a possible D gene is TRBD1 (6 bases). The CDR3 sequence is 13 residues long. V lost 4 bases, J lost 1 base, and 10 bases lay in between. The germline V gene encodes CDR1 GTSNPN and CDR2 SVGIG (reference sequence). CDR3 DNA sequence: TGTGCCTGGACCAGGGGCGGGAACACTGAAGCTTTCTTT. The encoded protein is CAWTRGGNTEAFF.

The rearrangement links TRBV30 to TRBJ1-1; D remains ambiguous. CDR1 and CDR2 from the germline V gene are GTSNPN and SVGIG (reference sequence). The V end lost 6 bases, the J end lost 1 base, and 9 bases lay between the germline ends. This CDR3 is built from 12 residues. This CDR3 reads CACYTPNTEAFF. In DNA form, the CDR3 reads TGTGCCTGTTATACACCGAACACTGAAGCTTTCTTT. The whole variable domain, filled in from reference TRBV30 and TRBJ1-1, reads SQTIHQWPATLVQPVGSPLSLECTVEGTSNPNLYWYRQAAGRGLQLLFYSVGIGQISSEVPQNLSASRPQDRQFILSSKKLLLSDSGFYLCACYTPNTEAFFGQGTRLTVV.

The rearrangement links TRBV11-3 to TRBJ2-1, with D possibly matching TRBD2 (6 bases). CDR3 size: 15 residues. Germline CDR1 SGHNT, CDR2 YENEEA. V was shortened by 5 bases and J by 6 bases, with 17 bases between the two germline ends. CDR3 DNA sequence: TGTGCCAGCAGCCTTACTAGCCCCCCAACCAATGAGCAGTTCTTC. Translating gives CASSLTSPPTNEQFF.

The chain employs TRBV29-1 and TRBJ2-5, with 12 bases aligning to TRBD1. Per the germline V gene, CDR1 is SQVTM and CDR2 is ANQGSEA. The CDR3 sequence is 13 residues long. The trim removed 7 bases at V and 7 bases at J, leaving 7 bases unmatched. The CDR3 spells CSGVGQGAVTQYF. The CDR3 bases are TGCAGCGGGGTGGGACAGGGGGCTGTGACCCAGTACTTC.

This clone was counted once. The chain has TRBV15 and TRBJ2-1; D possibly corresponds to TRBD1 (6 bases). The CDR3 is 17 amino acids. The germline V and J ends were trimmed by 3 bases and 0 bases, with 15 bases remaining between them. CDR1 is LNHNV and CDR2 is YYDKDF in the germline V gene (reference sequence). CDR3 protein: CATSRRQAGSSYNEQFF. The DNA of the CDR3 is TGTGCCACCAGCAGGAGACAGGCAGGGAGCTCCTACAATGAGCAGTTCTTC.

The chain carries TRBV5-1 and TRBJ2-3, with TRBD2 identical over 8 bases. V lost 0 bases to trimming and J lost 3 bases; unmatched junction nucleotides: 6. The CDR3 has 16 amino acids. CDR1 is SGHRS, CDR2 YFSETQ, per germline. In DNA form, the CDR3 reads TGCGCCAGCAGCTTGGCCGGTGGGACTAGGACAGATACGCAGTATTTT. It codes for CASSLAGGTRTDTQYF.

The rearrangement uses TRBV7-8 and TRBJ2-2, with TRBD2 matching over 7 bases. The CDR3 runs 16 residues. The trim removed 0 bases at V and 4 bases at J, leaving 5 bases unmatched. CDR1 SGHVS and CDR2 FQNEAQ come from the germline V gene. As DNA, the CDR3 is TGTGCCAGCAGCTTAGCGCTGAGCGGGGCCACCGGGGAGCTGTTTTTT. This translates into CASSLALSGATGELFF.

V is TRBV20-1 and J is TRBJ1-4; perhaps TRBD1 as D (5 bases). Trimming removed 7 bases from V and 6 bases from J, with 9 bases in between. Germline V lookup: CDR1 DFQATT, CDR2 SNEGSKA (reference sequence). The CDR3 extends over 11 amino acids. CDR3 sequence: CSVQGDEKLFF. For the CDR3, the DNA is TGCAGTGTCCAGGGTGATGAAAAACTGTTTTTT.

CDR3 DNA sequence: TGTGCCAGCAGCCCTCAGGGGCGGCGAACTGAAGCTTTCTTT. Its translation is CASSPQGRRTEAFF. V usage is TRBV7-2 and J usage is TRBJ1-1, with a possible D match to TRBD1 (6 bases). The V end lost 5 bases, the J end lost 5 bases, and 15 bases lay between the germline ends. Looked up from germline, CDR1 is SGHTA and CDR2 is FQGNSA. The length of the CDR3 is 14 residues. Using reference TRBV7-2 and TRBJ1-1 for the parts outside the CDR3, the full variable domain is GAGVSQSPSNKVTEKGKDVELRCDPISGHTALYWYRQSLGQGLEFLIYFQGNSAPDKSGLPSDRFSAERTGGSVSTLTIQRTQQEDSAVYLCASSPQGRRTEAFFGQGTRLTVV.

The chain links TRBV2 to TRBJ2-5; D gene ambiguous. The CDR3 has 15 residues. Germline CDR1 reads SNHLY; CDR2 reads FYNNEI. Trimming left V 1 base short and J 2 bases short, with 11 bases between. The CDR3 bases are TGTGCCAGCAGTGAAGGGCCCTTGGCACAAGAGACCCAGTACTTC. This encodes CASSEGPLAQETQYF.

This clone was counted a single time. The rearrangement links TRBV27 to TRBJ1-2; the D is unclear. Trimming pared 5 bases from V and 3 bases from J, leaving 10 bases between. From germline, CDR1 is MNHEY and CDR2 SMNVEV (reference sequence). This CDR3 has 13 residues. The CDR3: CASSTDPDYGYTF. Here the CDR3 DNA reads TGTGCCAGCAGTACTGACCCTGACTATGGCTACACCTTC.

The chain is built from TRBV18 and TRBJ2-5; TRBD2 aligns across 11 bases. This CDR3 is 15 amino acids long. Trimming removed 2 bases from V and 7 bases from J; junction bases left unmatched: 6. Germline values: CDR1 KGHSH, CDR2 LQKENI. Written as DNA, the CDR3 is TGTGCCAGCTCACCAGCTAGCGGGAGGCCGGGGACCCAGTACTTC. Protein product: CASSPASGRPGTQYF.

This clone was picked up one time. CDR3 in DNA: TGTGCCAGCAGAGGGACAGGGGGCGTCGGGGAGCTGTTTTTT. This sequence encodes CASRGTGGVGELFF. The chain employs TRBV27 and TRBJ2-2, with TRBD1 matching 12 bases. Germline V gene lookup returns CDR1 MNHEY and CDR2 SMNVEV (reference sequence). CDR3 length: 14 amino acids. The V gene end was trimmed by 6 bases and the J gene end by 7 bases; junction bases not matched to a gene: 3.

The chain recombines TRBV27 with TRBJ2-2, with 9 bases that match TRBD2. This CDR3 comprises 15 residues. V was clipped by 5 bases and J by 5 bases; unmatched bases: 6. CDR1 MNHEY and CDR2 SMNVEV come from the germline V gene (reference sequence). The CDR3 loop is CASSRLAEGTGELFF. CDR3 DNA: TGTGCCAGCAGTCGACTAGCGGAAGGAACCGGGGAGCTGTTTTTT.